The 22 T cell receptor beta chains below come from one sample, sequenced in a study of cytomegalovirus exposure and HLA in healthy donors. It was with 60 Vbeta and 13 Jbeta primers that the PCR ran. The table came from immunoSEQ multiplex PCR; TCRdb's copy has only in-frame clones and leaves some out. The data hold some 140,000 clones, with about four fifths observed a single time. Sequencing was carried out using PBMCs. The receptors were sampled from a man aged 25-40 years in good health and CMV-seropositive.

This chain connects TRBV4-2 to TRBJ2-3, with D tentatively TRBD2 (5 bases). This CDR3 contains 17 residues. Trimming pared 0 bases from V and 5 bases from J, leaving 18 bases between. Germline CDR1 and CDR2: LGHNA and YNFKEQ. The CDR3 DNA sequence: TGTGCCAGCAGCCAAGAAGAGAGGGCACAGCTGGTAGATACGCAGTATTTT. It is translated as CASSQEERAQLVDTQYF.

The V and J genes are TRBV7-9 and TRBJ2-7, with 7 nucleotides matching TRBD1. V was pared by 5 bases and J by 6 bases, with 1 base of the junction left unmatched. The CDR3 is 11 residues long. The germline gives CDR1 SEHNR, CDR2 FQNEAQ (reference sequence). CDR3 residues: CASSTGAEQYF. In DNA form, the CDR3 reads TGTGCCAGCAGCACAGGGGCCGAGCAGTACTTC. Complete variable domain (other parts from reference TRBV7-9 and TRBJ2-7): DTGVSQNPRHKITKRGQNVTFRCDPISEHNRLYWYRQTLGQGPEFLTYFQNEAQLEKSRLLSDRFSAERPKGSFSTLEIQRTEQGDSAMYLCASSTGAEQYFGPGTRLTVT.

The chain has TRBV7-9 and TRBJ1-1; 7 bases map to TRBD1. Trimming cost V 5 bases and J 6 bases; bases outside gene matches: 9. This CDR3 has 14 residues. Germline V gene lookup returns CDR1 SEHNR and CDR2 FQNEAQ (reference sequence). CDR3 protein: CASSRTGTTPEAFF. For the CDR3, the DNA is TGTGCCAGCAGCCGGACAGGAACTACCCCTGAAGCTTTCTTT.

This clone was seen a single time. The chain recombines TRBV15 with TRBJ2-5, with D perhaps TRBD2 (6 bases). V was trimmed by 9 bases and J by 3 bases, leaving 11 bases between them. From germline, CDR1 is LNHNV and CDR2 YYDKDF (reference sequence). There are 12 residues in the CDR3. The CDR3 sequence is CATSGGEETQYF. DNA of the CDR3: TGTGCCACTTCCGGAGGGGAAGAGACCCAGTACTTC.

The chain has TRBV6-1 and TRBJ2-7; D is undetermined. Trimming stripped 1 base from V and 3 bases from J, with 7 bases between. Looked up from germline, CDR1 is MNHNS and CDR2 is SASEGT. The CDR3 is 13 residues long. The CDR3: CASSEGLRYEQYF. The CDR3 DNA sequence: TGTGCCAGCAGTGAAGGACTGCGCTACGAGCAGTACTTC.

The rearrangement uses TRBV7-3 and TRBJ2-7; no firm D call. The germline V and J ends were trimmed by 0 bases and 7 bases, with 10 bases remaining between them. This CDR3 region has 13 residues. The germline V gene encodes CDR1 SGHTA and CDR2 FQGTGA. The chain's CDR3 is CASSLTYSGEQYF. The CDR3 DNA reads TGTGCCAGCAGCTTAACCTACTCCGGGGAGCAGTACTTC.

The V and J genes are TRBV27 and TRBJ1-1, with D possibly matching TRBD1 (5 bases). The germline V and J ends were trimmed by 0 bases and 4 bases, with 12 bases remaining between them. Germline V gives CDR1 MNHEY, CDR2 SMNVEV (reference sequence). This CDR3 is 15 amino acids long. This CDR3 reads CASSLSGRVATEAFF. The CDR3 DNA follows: TGTGCCAGCAGTTTATCGGGCAGGGTGGCCACTGAAGCTTTCTTT.

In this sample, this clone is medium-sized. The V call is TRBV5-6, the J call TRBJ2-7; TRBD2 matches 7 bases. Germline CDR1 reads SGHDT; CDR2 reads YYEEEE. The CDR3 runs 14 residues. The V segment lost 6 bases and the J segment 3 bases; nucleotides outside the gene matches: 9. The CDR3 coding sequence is TGTGCCAGCATCAATAGCCGGGACTACTACGAGCAGTACTTC. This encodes CASINSRDYYEQYF. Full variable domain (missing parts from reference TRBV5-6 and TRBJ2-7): DAGVTQSPTHLIKTRGQQVTLRCSPKSGHDTVSWYQQALGQGPQFIFQYYEEEERQRGNFPDRFSGHQFPNYSSELNVNALLLGDSALYLCASINSRDYYEQYFGPGTRLTVT.

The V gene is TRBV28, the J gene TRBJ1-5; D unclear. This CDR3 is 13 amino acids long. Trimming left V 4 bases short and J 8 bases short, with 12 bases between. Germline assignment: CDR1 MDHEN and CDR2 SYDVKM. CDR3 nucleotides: TGTGCCAGCAGTTCGGGATCCGACGAGCCCCAGCATTTT. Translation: CASSSGSDEPQHF. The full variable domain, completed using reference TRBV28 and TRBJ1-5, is DVKVTQSSRYLVKRTGEKVFLECVQDMDHENMFWYRQDPGLGLRLIYFSYDVKMKEKGDIPEGYSVSREKKERFSLILESASTNQTSMYLCASSSGSDEPQHFGDGTRLSIL.

The CDR3 spells CASSYSIIATNEKLFF. CDR3 DNA: TGTGCCAGCAGTTACTCGATAATAGCAACTAATGAAAAACTGTTTTTT. The chain joins TRBV6-5 to TRBJ1-4; the D is unclear. Germline V gene lookup returns CDR1 MNHEY and CDR2 SVGAGI. V lost 0 bases, J lost 0 bases, and 8 bases lay in between. CDR3 length equals 16 residues.

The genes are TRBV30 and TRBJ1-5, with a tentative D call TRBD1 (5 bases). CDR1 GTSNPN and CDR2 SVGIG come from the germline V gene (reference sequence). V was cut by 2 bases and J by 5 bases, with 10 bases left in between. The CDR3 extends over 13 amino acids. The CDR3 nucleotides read TGTGCCTGGAGTACGACAGAGTATCAGCCCCAGCATTTT. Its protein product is CAWSTTEYQPQHF.

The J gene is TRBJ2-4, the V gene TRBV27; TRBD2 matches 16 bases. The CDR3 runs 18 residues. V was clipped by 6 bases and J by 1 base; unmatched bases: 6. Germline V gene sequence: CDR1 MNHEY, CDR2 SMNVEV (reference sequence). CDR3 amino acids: CASRPGLAGGRAKNIQYF. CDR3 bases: TGTGCCAGCAGACCGGGACTAGCGGGAGGGCGGGCCAAAAACATTCAGTACTTC.

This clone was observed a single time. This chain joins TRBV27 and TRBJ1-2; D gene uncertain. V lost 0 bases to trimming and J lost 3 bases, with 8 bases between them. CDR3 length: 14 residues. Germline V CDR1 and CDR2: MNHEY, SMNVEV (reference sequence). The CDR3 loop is CASSLSWRDYGYTF. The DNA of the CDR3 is TGTGCCAGCAGTTTATCGTGGAGGGACTATGGCTACACCTTC.

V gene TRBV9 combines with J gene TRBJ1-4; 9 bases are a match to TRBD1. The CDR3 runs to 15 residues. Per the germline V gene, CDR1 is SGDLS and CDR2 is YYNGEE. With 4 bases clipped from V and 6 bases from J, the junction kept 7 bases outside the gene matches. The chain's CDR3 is CASSPSTGGDEKLFF. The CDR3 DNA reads TGTGCCAGCAGCCCCTCGACAGGGGGGGATGAAAAACTGTTTTTT.

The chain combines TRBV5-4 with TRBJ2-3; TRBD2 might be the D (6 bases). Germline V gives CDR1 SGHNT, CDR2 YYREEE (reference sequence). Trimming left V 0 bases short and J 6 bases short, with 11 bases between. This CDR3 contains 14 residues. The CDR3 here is CASSLVGGADTQYF. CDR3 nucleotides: TGTGCCAGCAGCTTGGTGGGGGGAGCGGATACGCAGTATTTT.

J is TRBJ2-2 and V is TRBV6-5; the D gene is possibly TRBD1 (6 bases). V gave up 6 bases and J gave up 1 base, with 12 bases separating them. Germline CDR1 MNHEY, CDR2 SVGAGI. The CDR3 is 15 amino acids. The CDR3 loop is CASRTTQGNTGELFF. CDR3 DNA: TGTGCCAGCAGAACCACACAGGGGAACACCGGGGAGCTGTTTTTT.

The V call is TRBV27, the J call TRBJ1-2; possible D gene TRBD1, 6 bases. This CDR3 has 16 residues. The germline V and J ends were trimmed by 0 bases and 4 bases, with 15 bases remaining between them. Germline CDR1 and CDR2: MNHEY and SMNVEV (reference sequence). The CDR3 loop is CASSLSTGMGPYGYTF. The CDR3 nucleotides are TGTGCCAGCAGTTTATCGACAGGAATGGGGCCCTATGGCTACACCTTC.

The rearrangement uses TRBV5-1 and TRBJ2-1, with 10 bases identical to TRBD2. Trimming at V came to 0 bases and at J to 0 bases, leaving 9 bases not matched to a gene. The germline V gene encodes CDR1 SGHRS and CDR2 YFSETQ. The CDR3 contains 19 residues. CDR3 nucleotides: TGCGCCAGCAGCTTGGCGGCCCTAGCGGGGGCTCTCTCCTACAATGAGCAGTTCTTC. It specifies CASSLAALAGALSYNEQFF.

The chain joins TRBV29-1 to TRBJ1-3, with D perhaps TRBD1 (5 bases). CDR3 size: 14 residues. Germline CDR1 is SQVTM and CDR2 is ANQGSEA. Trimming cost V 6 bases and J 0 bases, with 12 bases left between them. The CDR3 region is CSVAGRYSGNTIYF. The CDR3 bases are TGCAGCGTCGCGGGACGCTACTCTGGAAACACCATATATTTT.

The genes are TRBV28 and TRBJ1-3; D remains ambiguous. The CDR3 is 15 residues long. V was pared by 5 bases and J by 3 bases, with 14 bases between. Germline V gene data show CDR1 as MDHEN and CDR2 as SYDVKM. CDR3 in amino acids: CASSPPGSYGNTIYF. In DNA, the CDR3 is TGTGCCAGCAGTCCTCCCGGGTCCTATGGAAACACCATATATTTT.

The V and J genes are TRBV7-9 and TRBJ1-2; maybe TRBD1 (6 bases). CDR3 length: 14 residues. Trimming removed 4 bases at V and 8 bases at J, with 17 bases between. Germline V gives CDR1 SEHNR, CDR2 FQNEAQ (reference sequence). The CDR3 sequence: CASSSPTGGLGYTF. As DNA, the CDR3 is TGTGCCAGCAGCTCTCCTACGGGGGGCTTAGGCTACACCTTC. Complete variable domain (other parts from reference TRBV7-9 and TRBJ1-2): DTGVSQNPRHKITKRGQNVTFRCDPISEHNRLYWYRQTLGQGPEFLTYFQNEAQLEKSRLLSDRFSAERPKGSFSTLEIQRTEQGDSAMYLCASSSPTGGLGYTFGSGTRLTVV.

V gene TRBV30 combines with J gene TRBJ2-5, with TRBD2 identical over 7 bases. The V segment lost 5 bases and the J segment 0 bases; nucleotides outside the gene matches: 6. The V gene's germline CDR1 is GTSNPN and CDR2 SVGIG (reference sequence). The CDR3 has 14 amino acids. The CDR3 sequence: CAWLRRGDQETQYF. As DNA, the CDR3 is TGTGCCTGGCTCCGCCGGGGGGACCAAGAGACCCAGTACTTC.